A selection of T cell receptor beta chains follows, all from one sample in a study of control samples from healthy donors and cancer patients. Profiling relied on immunoSEQ multiplex PCR, and the TCRdb table lists in-frame clones only, not all of them. The sample lists tens of thousands of clones; 75% to 95% were seen once. The sequencing sample was made of PBMCs. Receptor source: a woman between 35 and 50 years old with head and neck cancer. Both conserved end residues are part of each CDR3. Each record gives: V gene, D gene, J gene, CDR3 protein. A D gene is named only where the DNA matches it firmly.

V: TRBV9; D: .; J: TRBJ2-6; CDR3: CASSVEDSGANVLTF
V: TRBV4-1; D: TRBD1; J: TRBJ1-2; CDR3: CASSQPRDRAHGYTF
V: TRBV10-1; D: TRBD1; J: TRBJ2-3; CDR3: CASSPGQATDTQYF
V: TRBV10-3; D: .; J: TRBJ2-7; CDR3: CATGDNSYEQYF
V: TRBV28; D: .; J: TRBJ2-3; CDR3: CASSLTSQKDTQYF
V: TRBV3-1/TRBV3-2; D: TRBD1; J: TRBJ1-3; CDR3: CASSQVNRGSGNTIYF
V: TRBV3-1/TRBV3-2; D: .; J: TRBJ2-1; CDR3: CASSLLRGEGNEQFF
V: TRBV5-4; D: .; J: TRBJ2-7; CDR3: CASSTHTGTQAYEQYF
V: TRBV27; D: .; J: TRBJ1-4; CDR3: CASSPWTPTNEKLFF
V: TRBV30; D: .; J: TRBJ1-2; CDR3: CAWSGAGPDGYTF
V: TRBV13; D: TRBD1; J: TRBJ1-6; CDR3: CASSIQGEQGYNSPLHF